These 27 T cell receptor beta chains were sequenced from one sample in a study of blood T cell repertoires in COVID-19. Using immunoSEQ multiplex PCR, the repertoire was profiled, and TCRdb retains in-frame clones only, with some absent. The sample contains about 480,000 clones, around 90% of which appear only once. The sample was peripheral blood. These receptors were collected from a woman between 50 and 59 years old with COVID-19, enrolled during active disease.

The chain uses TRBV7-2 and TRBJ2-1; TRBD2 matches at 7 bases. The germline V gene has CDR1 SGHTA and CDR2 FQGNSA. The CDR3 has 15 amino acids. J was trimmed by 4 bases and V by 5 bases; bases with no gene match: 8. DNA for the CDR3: TGTGCCAGCAGCCCTCCAGCGGGGCGTTACAATGAGCAGTTCTTC. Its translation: CASSPPAGRYNEQFF.

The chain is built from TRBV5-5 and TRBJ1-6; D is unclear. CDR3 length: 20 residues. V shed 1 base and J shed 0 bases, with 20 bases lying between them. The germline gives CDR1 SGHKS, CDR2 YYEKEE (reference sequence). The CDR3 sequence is CASSLFGQNSGSSYNSPLHF. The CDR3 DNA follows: TGTGCCAGCAGCTTGTTTGGTCAGAATTCGGGAAGCTCCTATAATTCACCCCTCCACTTT.

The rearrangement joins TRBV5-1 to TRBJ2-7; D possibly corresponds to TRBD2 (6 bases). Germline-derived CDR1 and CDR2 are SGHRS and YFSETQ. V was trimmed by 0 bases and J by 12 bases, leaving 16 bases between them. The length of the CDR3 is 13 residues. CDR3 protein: CASSLAGRGTGYF. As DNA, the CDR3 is TGCGCCAGCAGCTTGGCTGGGCGGGGAACTGGGTACTTC.

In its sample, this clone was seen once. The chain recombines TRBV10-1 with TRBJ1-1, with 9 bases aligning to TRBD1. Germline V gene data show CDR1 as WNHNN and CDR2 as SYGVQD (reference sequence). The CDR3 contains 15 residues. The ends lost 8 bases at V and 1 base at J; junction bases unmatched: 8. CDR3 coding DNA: TGCGCCAGCGGACTCCGGGACAGGGCGAACACTGAAGCTTTCTTT. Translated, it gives CASGLRDRANTEAFF.

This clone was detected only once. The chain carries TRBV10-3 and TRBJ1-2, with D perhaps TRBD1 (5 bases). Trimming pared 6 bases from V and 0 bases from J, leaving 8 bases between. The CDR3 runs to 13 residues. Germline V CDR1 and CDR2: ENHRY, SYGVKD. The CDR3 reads CAISLGPNYGYTF. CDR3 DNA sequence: TGTGCCATCAGCTTGGGGCCTAACTATGGCTACACCTTC.

CDR3 in amino acids: CAWSVGVPGNTIYF. The CDR3 DNA sequence: TGTGCCTGGAGTGTAGGGGTGCCTGGAAACACCATATATTTT. V gene TRBV30 combines with J gene TRBJ1-3; TRBD1 is a possible D gene (5 bases). V lost 0 bases, J lost 2 bases, and 8 bases lay in between. Per the germline V gene, CDR1 is GTSNPN and CDR2 is SVGIG (reference sequence). The CDR3 extends over 14 amino acids.

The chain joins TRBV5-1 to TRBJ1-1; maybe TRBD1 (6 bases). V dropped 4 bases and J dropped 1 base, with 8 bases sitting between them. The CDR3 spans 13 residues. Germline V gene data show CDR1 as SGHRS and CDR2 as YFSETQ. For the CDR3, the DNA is TGCGCCAGCAGCCCACAGGGGAACACTGAAGCTTTCTTT. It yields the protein CASSPQGNTEAFF.

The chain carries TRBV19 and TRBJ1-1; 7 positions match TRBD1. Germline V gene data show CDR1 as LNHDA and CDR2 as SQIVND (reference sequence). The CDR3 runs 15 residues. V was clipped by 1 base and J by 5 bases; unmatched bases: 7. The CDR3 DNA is TGTGCCAGTAGTATAGCGACAGGGTTACGAACTGAAGCTTTCTTT. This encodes CASSIATGLRTEAFF.

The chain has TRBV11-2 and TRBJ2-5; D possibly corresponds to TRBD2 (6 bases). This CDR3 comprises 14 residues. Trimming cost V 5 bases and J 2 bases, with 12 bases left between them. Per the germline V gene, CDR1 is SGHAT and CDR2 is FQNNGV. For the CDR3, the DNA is TGTGCCAGCAGCCAAGCGGGCGGACAAGAGACCCAGTACTTC. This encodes CASSQAGGQETQYF.

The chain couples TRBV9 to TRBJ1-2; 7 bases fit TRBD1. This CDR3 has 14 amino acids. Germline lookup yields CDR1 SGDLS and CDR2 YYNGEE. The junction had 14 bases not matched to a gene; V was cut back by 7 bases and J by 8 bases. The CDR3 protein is CASSPNTGEGGYTF. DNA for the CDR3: TGTGCCAGCTCTCCAAATACAGGGGAAGGCGGCTACACCTTC.

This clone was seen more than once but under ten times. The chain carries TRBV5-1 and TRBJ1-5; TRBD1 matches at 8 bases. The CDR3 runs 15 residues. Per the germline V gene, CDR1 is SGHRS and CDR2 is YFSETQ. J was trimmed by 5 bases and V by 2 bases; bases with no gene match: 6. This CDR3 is CASSFGTGPYQPQHF. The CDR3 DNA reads TGCGCCAGCAGCTTCGGGACAGGACCCTATCAGCCCCAGCATTTT.

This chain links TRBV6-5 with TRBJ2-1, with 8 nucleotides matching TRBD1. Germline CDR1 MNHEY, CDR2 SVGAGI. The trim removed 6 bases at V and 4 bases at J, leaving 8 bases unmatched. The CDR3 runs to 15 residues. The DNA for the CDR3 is TGTGCCAGCAGCCCCGGACAGGGCCCATACAATGAGCAGTTCTTC. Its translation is CASSPGQGPYNEQFF.

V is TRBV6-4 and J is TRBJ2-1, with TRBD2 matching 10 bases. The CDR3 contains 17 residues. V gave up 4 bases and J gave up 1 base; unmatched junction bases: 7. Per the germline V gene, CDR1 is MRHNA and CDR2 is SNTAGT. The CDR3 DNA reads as TGTGCCAGCAGTGCCCTTAGCGGGGGGCGATCCTACAATGAGCAGTTCTTC. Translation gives CASSALSGGRSYNEQFF.

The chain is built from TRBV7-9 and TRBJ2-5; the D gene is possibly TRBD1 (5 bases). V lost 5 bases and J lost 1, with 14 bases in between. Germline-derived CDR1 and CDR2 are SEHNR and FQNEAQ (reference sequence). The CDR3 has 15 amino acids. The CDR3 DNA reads TGTGCCAGCAGCCCAACGCGACAGCCCCAAGAGACCCAGTACTTC. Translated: CASSPTRQPQETQYF.

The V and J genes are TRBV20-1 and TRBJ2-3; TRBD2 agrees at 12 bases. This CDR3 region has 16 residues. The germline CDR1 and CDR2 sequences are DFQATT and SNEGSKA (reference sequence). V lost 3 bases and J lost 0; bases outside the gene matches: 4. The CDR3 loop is CSASLGLAGSTDTQYF. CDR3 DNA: TGCAGTGCTAGTTTGGGACTAGCGGGTAGCACAGATACGCAGTATTTT.

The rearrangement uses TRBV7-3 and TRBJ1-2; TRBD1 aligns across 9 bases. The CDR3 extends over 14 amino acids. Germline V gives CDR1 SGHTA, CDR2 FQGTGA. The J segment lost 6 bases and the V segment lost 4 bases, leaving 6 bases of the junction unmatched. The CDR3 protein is CASSSPGQGHGYTF. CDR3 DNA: TGTGCCAGCAGCTCCCCGGGACAGGGTCATGGCTACACCTTC.

The CDR3: CASSETFGGSYEQYF. The CDR3 coding sequence is TGTGCCAGCAGTGAAACGTTCGGAGGGTCCTACGAGCAGTACTTC. The V gene is TRBV6-1, the J gene TRBJ2-7; D possibly corresponds to TRBD2 (6 bases). The V gene lost 2 bases and the J gene lost 1 base, with 12 bases spanning the gap. The CDR3 loop spans 15 amino acids. CDR1 is MNHNS and CDR2 is SASEGT in the germline V gene.

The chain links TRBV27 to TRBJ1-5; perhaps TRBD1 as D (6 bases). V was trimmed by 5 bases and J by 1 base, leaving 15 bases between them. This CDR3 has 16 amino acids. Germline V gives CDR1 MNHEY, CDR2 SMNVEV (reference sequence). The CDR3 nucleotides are TGTGCCAGCAGTCGGCTTGGGGGCCGGAGCAATCAGCCCCAGCATTTT. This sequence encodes CASSRLGGRSNQPQHF.

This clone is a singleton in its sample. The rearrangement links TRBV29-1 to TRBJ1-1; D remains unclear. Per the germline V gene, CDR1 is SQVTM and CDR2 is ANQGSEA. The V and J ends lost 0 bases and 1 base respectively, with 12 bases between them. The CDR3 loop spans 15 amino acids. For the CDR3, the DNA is TGCAGCGTTGAAGATCCGCTAGCGGGGAACACTGAAGCTTTCTTT. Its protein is CSVEDPLAGNTEAFF.

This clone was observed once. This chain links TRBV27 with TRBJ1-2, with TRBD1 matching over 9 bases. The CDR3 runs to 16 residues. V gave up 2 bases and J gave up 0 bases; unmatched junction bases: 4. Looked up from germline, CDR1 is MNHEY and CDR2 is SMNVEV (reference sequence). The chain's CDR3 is CASSLGTGYTNYGYTF. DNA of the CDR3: TGTGCCAGCAGTTTAGGGACAGGGTATACTAACTATGGCTACACCTTC.

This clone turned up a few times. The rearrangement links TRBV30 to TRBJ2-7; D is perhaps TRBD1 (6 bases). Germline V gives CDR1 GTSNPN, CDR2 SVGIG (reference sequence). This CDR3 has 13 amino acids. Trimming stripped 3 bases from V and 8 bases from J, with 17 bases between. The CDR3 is CAWRGGGQGKQYF. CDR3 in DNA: TGTGCCTGGAGGGGCGGCGGGCAGGGGAAGCAGTACTTC.

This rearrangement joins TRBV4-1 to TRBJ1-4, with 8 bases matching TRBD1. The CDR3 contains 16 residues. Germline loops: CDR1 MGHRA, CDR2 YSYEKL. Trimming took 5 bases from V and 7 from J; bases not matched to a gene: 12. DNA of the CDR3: TGCGCCAGCAGCAGGCTCGTCGGACAGGGAAGTGAAAAACTGTTTTTT. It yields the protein CASSRLVGQGSEKLFF.

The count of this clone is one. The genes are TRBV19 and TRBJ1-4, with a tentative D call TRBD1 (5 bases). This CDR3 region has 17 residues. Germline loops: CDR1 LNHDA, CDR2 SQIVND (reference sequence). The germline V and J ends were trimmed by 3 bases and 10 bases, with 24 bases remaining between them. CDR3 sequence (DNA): TGTGCCAGTAGTATTTTAGCAGGTTCGCCGCCCCAGGGAAAACTGTTTTTT. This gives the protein CASSILAGSPPQGKLFF.

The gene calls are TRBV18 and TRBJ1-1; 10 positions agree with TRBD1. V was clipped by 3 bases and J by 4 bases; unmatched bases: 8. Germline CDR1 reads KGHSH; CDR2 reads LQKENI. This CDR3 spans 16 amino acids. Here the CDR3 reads CASSPQTGGVSTEAFF. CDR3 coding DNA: TGTGCCAGCTCACCCCAGACAGGGGGCGTCTCCACTGAAGCTTTCTTT. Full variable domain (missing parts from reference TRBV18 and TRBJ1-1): NAGVMQNPRHLVRRRGQEARLRCSPMKGHSHVYWYRQLPEEGLKFMVYLQKENIIDESGMPKERFSAEFPKEGPSILRIQQVVRGDSAAYFCASSPQTGGVSTEAFFGQGTRLTVV.

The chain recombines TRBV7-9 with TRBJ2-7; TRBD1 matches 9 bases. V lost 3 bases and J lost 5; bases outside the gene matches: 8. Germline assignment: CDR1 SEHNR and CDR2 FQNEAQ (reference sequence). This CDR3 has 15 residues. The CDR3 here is CASSLGQGVINEQYF. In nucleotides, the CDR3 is TGTGCCAGCAGCTTGGGACAGGGAGTTATCAACGAGCAGTACTTC.

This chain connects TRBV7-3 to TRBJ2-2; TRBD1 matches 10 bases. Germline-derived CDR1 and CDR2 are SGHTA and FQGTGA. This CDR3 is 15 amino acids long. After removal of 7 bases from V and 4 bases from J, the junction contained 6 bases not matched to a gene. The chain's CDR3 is CASTRQGAGTGELFF. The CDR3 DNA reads TGTGCCAGCACCCGACAGGGGGCCGGCACCGGGGAGCTGTTTTTT. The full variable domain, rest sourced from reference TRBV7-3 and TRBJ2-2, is GAGVSQTPSNKVTEKGKYVELRCDPISGHTALYWYRQSLGQGPEFLIYFQGTGAADDSGLPNDRFFAVRPEGSVSTLKIQRTERGDSAVYLCASTRQGAGTGELFFGEGSRLTVL.

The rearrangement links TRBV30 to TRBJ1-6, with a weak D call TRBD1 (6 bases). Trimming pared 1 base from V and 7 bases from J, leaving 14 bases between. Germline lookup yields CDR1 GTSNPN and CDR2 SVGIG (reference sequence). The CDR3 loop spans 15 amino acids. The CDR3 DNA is TGTGCCTGGAGTGGGGGTACAGGGAACAATTCACCCCTCCACTTT. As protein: CAWSGGTGNNSPLHF.